This passage covers 14 T cell receptor beta chains from one sample sequenced in a study of blood T cells in healthy people across ages. Combining a sample-barcoded 5' primer with a J-beta primer mix, a second PCR ran for 7 to 11 cycles. MiXCR was run by TCRdb on the 5' RACE reads, yielding one entry per CDR3 protein. The table lists 790,000 or so distinct CDR3 sequences, about 45% of them singletons. The specimen sequenced was blood. Source of these receptors: a man aged 80 or over in good health.

Of note for this clonotype: This could be a read error, since a much larger clone is one nucleotide away. The chain employs TRBV12-3 or TRBV12-4 and TRBJ2-1, with 7 bases matching TRBD2. There are 16 residues in the CDR3. V trimming: 5 bases; J trimming: 13 bases; junction bases outside the gene matches: 20. The DNA of the CDR3 is TGTGCCAGCAGTCCCTCTAGCGGTAGGCGGTGGGAGACCCAGTTCTTC. This translates into CASSPSSGRRWETQFF.

The chain carries TRBV6-1 and TRBJ2-7; D is unclear. The germline CDR1 and CDR2 sequences are MNHNS and SASEGT. Trimming cost V 2 bases and J 5 bases, with 10 bases left between them. CDR3 size: 13 residues. CDR3 nucleotide sequence: TGTGCCAGCAGTGAATTAAGGGTCCACGAGCAGTACTTC. This encodes CASSELRVHEQYF.

The chain carries TRBV10-3 and TRBJ1-5, with D maybe TRBD1 (5 bases). This CDR3 comprises 14 residues. Germline values: CDR1 ENHRY, CDR2 SYGVKD. The V end lost 0 bases, the J end lost 5 bases, and 8 bases lay between the germline ends. CDR3 protein: CAISESRGDQPQHF. The CDR3 bases are TGTGCCATCAGTGAGTCACGGGGGGATCAGCCCCAGCATTTT.

This rearrangement joins TRBV5-1 to TRBJ2-1, with TRBD2 matching over 9 bases. The CDR3 length is 16 residues. J gave up 6 bases and V 4 bases, and 11 bases lay outside the gene matches. Germline V gene sequence: CDR1 SGHRS, CDR2 YFSETQ. In DNA, the CDR3 is TGCGCCAGCAGCGATAGGTCTGCTAGCGGGACCAATGAGCAGTTCTTC. Its translation: CASSDRSASGTNEQFF.

This clonotype was recorded at least ten times. This rearrangement joins TRBV10-3 to TRBJ2-3; 9 bases match TRBD2. Trimming took 10 bases from V and 2 from J; bases not matched to a gene: 13. Germline V gives CDR1 ENHRY, CDR2 SYGVKD. The CDR3 consists of 16 residues. The CDR3 here is CATQGTSSATTDTQYF. In DNA form, the CDR3 reads TGTGCCACCCAAGGGACTAGCTCCGCCACCACAGATACGCAGTATTTT.

This chain uses TRBV7-2 with TRBJ2-5; D may be TRBD2 (7 bases). Trimming shortened V by 2 bases and J by 1 base, and 11 bases separated the two germline ends. The CDR3 covers 15 residues. The germline CDR1 and CDR2 sequences are SGHTA and FQGNSA. The CDR3 coding sequence is TGTGCCAGCAGCTTATGGGGGGGCATCCAAGAGACCCAGTACTTC. Translation: CASSLWGGIQETQYF.

Many counts were recorded for this clonotype. The rearrangement links TRBV7-3 to TRBJ2-3; D remains unclear. Germline assignment: CDR1 SGHTA and CDR2 FQGTGA. Deletions cut 5 bases from V and 5 bases from J, with 17 bases between. The CDR3 spans 15 residues. CDR3 bases: TGTGCCAGCAGCCCCCTCGATGCGGTGGGAGATACGCAGTATTTT. This encodes CASSPLDAVGDTQYF.

V usage is TRBV5-1 and J usage is TRBJ2-7; D gene uncertain. The germline CDR1 and CDR2 sequences are SGHRS and YFSETQ. Trimming took off 1 base at V and 5 bases at J, with 13 bases between the two ends. The CDR3 sequence is 14 residues long. The chain's CDR3 is CASSLYSPSDEQYF. The CDR3 DNA reads TGCGCCAGCAGCTTGTATTCCCCCTCGGACGAGCAGTACTTC.

This chain joins TRBV2 and TRBJ1-4; 8 bases line up with TRBD1. Germline V gene sequence: CDR1 SNHLY, CDR2 FYNNEI. V shed 9 bases, J shed 8 bases, and the junction held 8 bases outside the gene matches. There are 13 residues in the CDR3. The CDR3 protein is CASLRGQGEKLFF. In DNA, the CDR3 is TGTGCCAGTCTTCGAGGACAGGGAGAAAAACTGTTTTTT.

The V and J genes are TRBV6-5 and TRBJ2-4; D possibly corresponds to TRBD1 (6 bases). The tail of the sequence fits TRBJ2-5 better, so the J call may be wrong. CDR3 length: 16 residues. The germline V gene encodes CDR1 MNHEY and CDR2 SVGAGI. CDR3 sequence reads: CASSYLRTLRGETQYF. CDR3 DNA: TGTGCCAGCAGTTACCTCCGGACCCTCAGGGGCGAGACCCAGTACTTC.

This clonotype showed up just once. The chain carries TRBV5-5 and TRBJ1-2; D is unresolved. The CDR3 length is 14 residues. Per germline, CDR1 SGHKS and CDR2 YYEKEE (reference sequence). The V end lost 0 bases, the J end lost 1 base, and 7 bases lay between the germline ends. The CDR3 sequence is CASSLDWSNYGYTF. The CDR3 DNA is TGTGCCAGCAGCTTGGACTGGAGTAACTATGGCTACACCTTC. Full variable domain (missing parts from reference TRBV5-5 and TRBJ1-2): DAGVTQSPTHLIKTRGQQVTLRCSPISGHKSVSWYQQVLGQGPQFIFQYYEKEERGRGNFPDRFSARQFPNYSSELNVNALLLGDSALYLCASSLDWSNYGYTFGSGTRLTVV.

This clonotype was seen a few times. V usage is TRBV29-1 and J usage is TRBJ2-1; TRBD2 agrees at 9 bases. Germline V CDR1 and CDR2: SQVTM, ANQGSEA. V trimming: 7 bases; J trimming: 13 bases; junction bases outside the gene matches: 17. CDR3 size: 14 residues. The CDR3 sequence is CSAAKAGGVETQFF. CDR3 DNA: TGCAGCGCCGCAAAGGCGGGAGGGGTGGAGACCCAGTTCTTC.

A few counts support this clonotype. The genes are TRBV30 and TRBJ2-7; 7 bases match TRBD1. This CDR3 has 13 residues. Germline CDR1 and CDR2: GTSNPN and SVGIG (reference sequence). V shed 5 bases and J 6 bases; nucleotides not matched to a gene: 10. In DNA, the CDR3 is TGTGCCTGGGAAACAGGGGCTCTGGGCGAGCAGTACTTC. Protein product: CAWETGALGEQYF.

The V and J genes are TRBV4-1 and TRBJ1-6, with D maybe TRBD1 (6 bases). The V end lost 0 bases, the J end lost 7 bases, and 13 bases lay between the germline ends. Germline V lookup: CDR1 MGHRA, CDR2 YSYEKL. This CDR3 is built from 16 residues. CDR3 amino acids: CASSQDSQGWNSPLHF. The CDR3 DNA follows: TGCGCCAGCAGCCAAGATTCCCAGGGGTGGAATTCACCCCTCCACTTT.